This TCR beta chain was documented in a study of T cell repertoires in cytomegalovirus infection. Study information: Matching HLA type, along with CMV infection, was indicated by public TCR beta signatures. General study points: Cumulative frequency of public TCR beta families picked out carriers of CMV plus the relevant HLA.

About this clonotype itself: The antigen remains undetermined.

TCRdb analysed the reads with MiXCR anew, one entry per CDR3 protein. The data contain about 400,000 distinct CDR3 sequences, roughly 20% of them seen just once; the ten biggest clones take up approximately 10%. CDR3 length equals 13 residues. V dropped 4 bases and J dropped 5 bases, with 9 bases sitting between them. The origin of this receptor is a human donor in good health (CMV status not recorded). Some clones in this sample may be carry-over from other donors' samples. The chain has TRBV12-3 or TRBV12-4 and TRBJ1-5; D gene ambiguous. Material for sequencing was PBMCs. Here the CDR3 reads CASSYGPHQPQHF. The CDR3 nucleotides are TGTGCCAGCAGTTACGGGCCTCATCAGCCCCAGCATTTT.